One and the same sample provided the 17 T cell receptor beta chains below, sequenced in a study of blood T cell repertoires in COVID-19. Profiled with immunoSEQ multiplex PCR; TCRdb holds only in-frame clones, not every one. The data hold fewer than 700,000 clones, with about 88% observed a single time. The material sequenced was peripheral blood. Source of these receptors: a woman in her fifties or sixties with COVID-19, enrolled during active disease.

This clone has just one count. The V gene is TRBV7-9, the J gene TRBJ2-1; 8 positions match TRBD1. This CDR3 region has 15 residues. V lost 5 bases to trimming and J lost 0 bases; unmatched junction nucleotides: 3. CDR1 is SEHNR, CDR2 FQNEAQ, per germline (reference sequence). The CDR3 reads CASSPDRGSYNEQFF. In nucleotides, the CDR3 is TGTGCCAGCAGCCCCGACAGGGGCTCCTACAATGAGCAGTTCTTC. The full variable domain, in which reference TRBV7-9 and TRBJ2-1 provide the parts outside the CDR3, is DTGVSQNPRHKITKRGQNVTFRCDPISEHNRLYWYRQTLGQGPEFLTYFQNEAQLEKSRLLSDRFSAERPKGSFSTLEIQRTEQGDSAMYLCASSPDRGSYNEQFFGPGTRLTVL.

The DNA of the CDR3 is TGTGCCAGCAGCACTCGCGGGGGGGAGGATGAGCAGTTCTTC. This sequence encodes CASSTRGGEDEQFF. V usage is TRBV21-1 and J usage is TRBJ2-1; the table assigns TRBD2, which was not confirmed against the DNA. TRBV21-1 is termed a pseudogene. The length of the CDR3 is 14 residues.

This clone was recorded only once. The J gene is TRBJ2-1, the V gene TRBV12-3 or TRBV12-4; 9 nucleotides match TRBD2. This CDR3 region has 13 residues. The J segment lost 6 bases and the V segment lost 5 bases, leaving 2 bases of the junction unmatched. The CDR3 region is CASSGTSFNEQFF. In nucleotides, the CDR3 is TGTGCCAGCAGTGGGACTAGCTTCAATGAGCAGTTCTTC.

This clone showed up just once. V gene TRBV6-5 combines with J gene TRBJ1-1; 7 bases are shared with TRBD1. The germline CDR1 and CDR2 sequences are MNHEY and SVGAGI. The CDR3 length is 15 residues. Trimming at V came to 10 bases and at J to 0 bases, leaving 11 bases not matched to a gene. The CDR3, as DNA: TGTGCCACCCGGCCGGGACAGAACTTGAACACTGAAGCTTTCTTT. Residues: CATRPGQNLNTEAFF.

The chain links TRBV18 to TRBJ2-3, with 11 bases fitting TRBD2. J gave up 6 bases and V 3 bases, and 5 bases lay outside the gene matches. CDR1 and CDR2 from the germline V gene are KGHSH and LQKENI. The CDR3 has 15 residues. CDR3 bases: TGTGCCAGCTCACCTACCGGGACTAGCGGCGATACGCAGTATTTT. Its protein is CASSPTGTSGDTQYF. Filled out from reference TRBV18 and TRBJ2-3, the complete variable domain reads NAGVMQNPRHLVRRRGQEARLRCSPMKGHSHVYWYRQLPEEGLKFMVYLQKENIIDESGMPKERFSAEFPKEGPSILRIQQVVRGDSAAYFCASSPTGTSGDTQYFGPGTRLTVL.

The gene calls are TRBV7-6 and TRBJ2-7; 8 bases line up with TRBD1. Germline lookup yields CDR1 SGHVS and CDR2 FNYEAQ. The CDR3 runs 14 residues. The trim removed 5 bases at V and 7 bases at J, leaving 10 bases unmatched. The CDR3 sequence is CASSLGQGSTEQYF. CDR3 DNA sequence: TGTGCCAGCAGCCTTGGACAGGGCTCTACGGAGCAGTACTTC.

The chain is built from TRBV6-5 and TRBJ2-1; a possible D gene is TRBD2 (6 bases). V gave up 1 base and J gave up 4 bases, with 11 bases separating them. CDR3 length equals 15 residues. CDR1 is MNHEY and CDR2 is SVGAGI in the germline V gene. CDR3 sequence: CASSYLAGSYNEQFF. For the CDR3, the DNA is TGTGCCAGCAGTTACTTGGCGGGGAGTTACAATGAGCAGTTCTTC.

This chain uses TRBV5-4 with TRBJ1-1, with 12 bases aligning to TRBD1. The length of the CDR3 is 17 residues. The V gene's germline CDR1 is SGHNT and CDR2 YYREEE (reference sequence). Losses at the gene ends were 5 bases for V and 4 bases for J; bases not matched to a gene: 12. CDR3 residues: CASRTVSGTGGGTEAFF. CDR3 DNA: TGTGCCAGCAGGACGGTAAGCGGGACAGGGGGCGGCACTGAAGCTTTCTTT.

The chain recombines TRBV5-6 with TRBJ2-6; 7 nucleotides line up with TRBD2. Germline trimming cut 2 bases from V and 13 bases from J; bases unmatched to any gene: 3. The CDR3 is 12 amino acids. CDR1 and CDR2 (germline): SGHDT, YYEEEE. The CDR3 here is CASSFGRAVLTF. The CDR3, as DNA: TGTGCCAGCAGCTTTGGGAGGGCGGTCCTGACTTTC.

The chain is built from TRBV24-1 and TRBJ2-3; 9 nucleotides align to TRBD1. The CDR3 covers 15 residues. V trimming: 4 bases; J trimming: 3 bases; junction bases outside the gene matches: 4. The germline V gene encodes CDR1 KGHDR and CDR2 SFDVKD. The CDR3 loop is CATSETGGATDTQYF. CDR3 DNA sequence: TGTGCCACCAGTGAAACAGGGGGCGCAACAGATACGCAGTATTTT.

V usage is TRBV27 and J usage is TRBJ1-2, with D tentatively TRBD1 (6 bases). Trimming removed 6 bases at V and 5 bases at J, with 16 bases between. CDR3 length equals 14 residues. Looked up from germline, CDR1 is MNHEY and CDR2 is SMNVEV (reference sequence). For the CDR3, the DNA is TGTGCCAGCAGAACAGGGATGGGGCCTTATGGCTACACCTTC. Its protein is CASRTGMGPYGYTF.

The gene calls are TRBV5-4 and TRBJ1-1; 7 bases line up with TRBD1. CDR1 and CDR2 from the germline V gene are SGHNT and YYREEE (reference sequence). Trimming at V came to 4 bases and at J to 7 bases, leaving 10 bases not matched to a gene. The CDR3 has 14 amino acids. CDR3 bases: TGTGCCAGCAGCCCCTCGGGAGGGGGCCTTGAAGCTTTCTTT. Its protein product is CASSPSGGGLEAFF. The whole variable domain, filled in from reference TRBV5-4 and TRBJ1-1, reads ETGVTQSPTHLIKTRGQQVTLRCSSQSGHNTVSWYQQALGQGPQFIFQYYREEENGRGNFPPRFSGLQFPNYSSELNVNALELDDSALYLCASSPSGGGLEAFFGQGTRLTVV.

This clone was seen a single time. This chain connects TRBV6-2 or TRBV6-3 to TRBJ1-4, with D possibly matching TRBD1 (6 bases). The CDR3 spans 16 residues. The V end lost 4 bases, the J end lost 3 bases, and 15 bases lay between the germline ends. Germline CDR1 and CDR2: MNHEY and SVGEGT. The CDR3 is CASSWGGAVANEKLFF. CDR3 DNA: TGTGCCAGCAGTTGGGGGGGGGCCGTTGCTAATGAAAAACTGTTTTTT.

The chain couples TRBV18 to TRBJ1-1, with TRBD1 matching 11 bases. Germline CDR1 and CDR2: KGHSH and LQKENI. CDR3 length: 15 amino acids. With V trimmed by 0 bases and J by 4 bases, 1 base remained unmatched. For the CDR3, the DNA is TGTGCCAGCTCACCACCGGGGACAGGGGGCACTGAAGCTTTCTTT. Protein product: CASSPPGTGGTEAFF.

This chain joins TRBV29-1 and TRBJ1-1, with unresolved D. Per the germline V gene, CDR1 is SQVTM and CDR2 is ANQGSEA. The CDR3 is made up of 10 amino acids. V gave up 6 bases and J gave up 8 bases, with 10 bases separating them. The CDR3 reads CSVKLLEAFF. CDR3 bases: TGCAGCGTAAAACTCCTAGAAGCTTTCTTT.

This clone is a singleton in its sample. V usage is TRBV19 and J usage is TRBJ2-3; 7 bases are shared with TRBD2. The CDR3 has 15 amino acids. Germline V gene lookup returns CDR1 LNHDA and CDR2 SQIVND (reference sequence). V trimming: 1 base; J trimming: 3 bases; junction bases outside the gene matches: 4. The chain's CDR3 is CASSIGAGETDTQYF. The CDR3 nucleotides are TGTGCCAGTAGTATAGGGGCGGGGGAAACAGATACGCAGTATTTT.

CDR3 in amino acids: CASRQLAASLGEQFF. The CDR3 nucleotides are TGTGCCAGCAGACAACTAGCGGCTTCCTTGGGTGAGCAGTTCTTC. The rearrangement uses TRBV7-8 and TRBJ2-1; TRBD2 matches 8 bases. After removal of 6 bases from V and 9 bases from J, the junction contained 13 bases not matched to a gene. The CDR3 runs 15 residues. The germline V gene encodes CDR1 SGHVS and CDR2 FQNEAQ.